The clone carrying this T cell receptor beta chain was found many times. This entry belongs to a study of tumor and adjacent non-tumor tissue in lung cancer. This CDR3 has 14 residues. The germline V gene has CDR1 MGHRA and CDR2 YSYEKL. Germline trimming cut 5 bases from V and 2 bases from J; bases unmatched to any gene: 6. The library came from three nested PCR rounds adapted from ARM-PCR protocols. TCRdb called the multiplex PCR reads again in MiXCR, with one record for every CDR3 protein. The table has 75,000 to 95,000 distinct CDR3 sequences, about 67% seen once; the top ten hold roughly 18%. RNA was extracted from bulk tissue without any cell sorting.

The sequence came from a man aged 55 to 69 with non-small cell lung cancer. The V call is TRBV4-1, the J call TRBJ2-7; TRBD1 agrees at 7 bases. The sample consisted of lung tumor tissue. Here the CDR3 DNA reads TGCGCCAGCAGCTACGGACAGGCGACCTACGAGCAGTACTTC. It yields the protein CASSYGQATYEQYF.